This TCR beta chain was identified during a study of T cell repertoires in urothelial bladder cancer (dated by TCRdb to between 2018 and 2021). In terms of the full investigation: Clinical stages of the roughly twelve resected lesions were three cT0, three cTa, three cT1 and three cT2 or greater. TCR repertoire clonality in bladder tumors was compared with TCR repertoire clonality in benign bladder inflammation. Around 13 patients with bladder lesions undergoing transurethral resection were identified prospectively. Around twelve resected bladder lesions, made up of urothelial carcinoma (UC+) and benign (UC-) specimens, were studied.

Note on this clone: The clone's antigen remains unknown. No base qualities exist here, and no much larger clone lies one base off it.

The investigation overall reported the following: Urothelial carcinoma specimens contained fewer T cells than benign specimens, with a median of roughly 5,600 versus 26,000. Carcinoma specimens had a median tumor infiltrating lymphocyte percentage of 1.5% to 2.5%, while benign specimens had a median of roughly 13%. In carcinoma specimens, up to 17% of infiltrating lymphocytes were accounted for by a single T-cell clone, compared with 2% to 2.5% in benign specimens.

The immunoSEQ assay was used to sequence the CDR3 region of the TCR beta chain. The paper's data handling went like this. For each specimen, the T-cell fraction, clonal dominance, and maximum TCR clone frequency were calculated. TCRdb took this table from immuneACCESS and kept in-frame rearrangements with V and J called. Such tables lack part of the clones; where checked against another copy, unresolved V genes explain under half of the gap, and the rest is unexplained. The DNA was the basis for D and trimming; V, J and clone size are from that table. This sample lists some 1,400 clones; roughly two thirds were detected once. Of the sample, 29% is held by the ten largest clones. Bladder lesion specimens were obtained at transurethral resection and were stored at -80C. DNA was isolated from the bladder specimens obtained at transurethral resection. Looking up the germline V gene yields CDR1 SGHTA and CDR2 FQGNSA. The junction shows trimming of 6 bases on V and 1 base on J, plus 9 bases between the germline ends. The CDR3, from cysteine to phenylalanine, totals 13 residues. CDR3 DNA only is kept here, 39 bases in frame from base 1.

Sequencing was carried out using tumor-infiltrating cells from bladder cancer. The chain is assembled from TRBV7-2 and TRBJ1-1; a confident D gene designation cannot be given. The receptor's source is a human donor with urothelial carcinoma. The CDR3 region: CASRPTRNTEAFF. The DNA sequence is given as TGTGCCAGCAGACCTACTAGGAACACTGAAGCTTTCTTT.